This T cell receptor (beta chain) was recorded in a study of blood T cell repertoires in COVID-19. Study at large: Samples of COVID-19 (acute and convalescent) were obtained from the United States, Italy and Spain. From T cells, B-cell-depleted T cells, or PBMCs came the material, which was cDNA or gDNA.

Methods used by the authors: From reference gene primer amplification, estimates of nucleated cell counts were derived. The repertoire was sequenced with immunoSEQ multiplex PCR; TCRdb's copy has only in-frame clones and lacks some. The DNA was the basis for D and trimming; V, J and clone size are from that table. The sample lists some 110,000 clones; about 80% were seen once. In germline, CDR1 is SGDLS, CDR2 YYNGEE. The V and J ends lost 0 bases and 8 bases, in that order; junction bases with no gene match: 13. This CDR3 region has 17 residues. The chain joins TRBV9 to TRBJ1-2; TRBD1 aligns across 10 bases. This TCR was recovered from a man aged 70-80 years with active or convalescent COVID-19. Sequenced input: peripheral blood. This chain's CDR3 is CASSVGWSPGTGEGYTF. CDR3 coding DNA: TGTGCCAGCAGCGTAGGGTGGAGCCCGGGGACAGGGGAAGGCTACACCTTC.